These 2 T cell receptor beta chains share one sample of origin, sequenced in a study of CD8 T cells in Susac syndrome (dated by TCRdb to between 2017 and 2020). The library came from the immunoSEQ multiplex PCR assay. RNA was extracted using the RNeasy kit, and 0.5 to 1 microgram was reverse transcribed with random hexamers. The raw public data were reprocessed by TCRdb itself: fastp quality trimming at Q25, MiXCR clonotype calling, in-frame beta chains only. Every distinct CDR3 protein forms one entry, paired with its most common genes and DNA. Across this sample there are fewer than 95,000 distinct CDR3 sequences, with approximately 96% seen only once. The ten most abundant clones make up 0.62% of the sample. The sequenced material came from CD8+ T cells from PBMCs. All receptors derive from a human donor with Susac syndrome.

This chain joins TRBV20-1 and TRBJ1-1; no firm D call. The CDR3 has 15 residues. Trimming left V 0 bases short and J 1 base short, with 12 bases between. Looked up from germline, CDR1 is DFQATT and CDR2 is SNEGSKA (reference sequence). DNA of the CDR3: TGCAGTGCTAGAGATTCTGGGCGGTGGAACACTGAAGCTTTCTTT. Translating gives CSARDSGRWNTEAFF.

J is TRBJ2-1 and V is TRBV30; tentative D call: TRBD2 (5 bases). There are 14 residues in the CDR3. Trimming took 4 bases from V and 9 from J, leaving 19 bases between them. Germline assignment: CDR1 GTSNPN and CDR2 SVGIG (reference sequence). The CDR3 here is CAWKAELVSIEQFF. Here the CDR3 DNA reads TGTGCCTGGAAAGCGGAACTAGTCTCGATTGAGCAGTTCTTC.